Shown below are 25 T cell receptor beta chains from a single sample sequenced in a study of T cell responses to AZD1222 COVID-19 vaccine. The method was immunoSEQ multiplex PCR; TCRdb's version includes in-frame clones alone and lacks a portion of them. The table records more than 150,000 clones, nearly 95% of them present only once. Here the sequenced sample was peripheral blood, taken 28 days after the second AZD1222 dose. All receptors come from an adult who received the AZD1222 COVID-19 vaccine.

The V call is TRBV7-9, the J call TRBJ1-1; D ambiguous. In germline, CDR1 is SEHNR, CDR2 FQNEAQ (reference sequence). V was pared by 5 bases and J by 5 bases, with 12 bases between. This CDR3 spans 13 amino acids. CDR3 protein: CASSAAVQTEAFF. CDR3 coding DNA: TGTGCCAGCAGCGCCGCCGTTCAAACTGAAGCTTTCTTT.

This clone was observed a few times. The same CDR3 is also encoded by other DNA sequences in this sample. The rearrangement uses TRBV7-2 and TRBJ2-1; no reliable D call. CDR3 length: 13 amino acids. Germline CDR1 SGHTA, CDR2 FQGNSA. Trimming left V 1 base short and J 3 bases short, with 4 bases between. CDR3 DNA sequence: TGTGCCAGCAGCTTAGGACTCTACAATGAGCAGTTCTTC. It codes for CASSLGLYNEQFF.

This clone was detected only once. The CDR3: CASSQGALTEAFF. The CDR3 DNA follows: TGTGCCAGCTCACAGGGGGCGTTGACTGAAGCTTTCTTT. V and J are TRBV18 and TRBJ1-1; 7 positions match TRBD1. Trimming cost V 4 bases and J 5 bases; bases outside gene matches: 4. Per the germline V gene, CDR1 is KGHSH and CDR2 is LQKENI. The CDR3 runs to 13 residues.

The CDR3 reads CASRLAGGGGNTIYF. DNA of the CDR3: TGTGCCAGCAGACTCGCAGGGGGAGGTGGAAACACCATATATTTT. This chain uses TRBV11-2 with TRBJ1-3, with TRBD1 matching over 7 bases. J gave up 3 bases and V 6 bases, and 8 bases lay outside the gene matches. This CDR3 is 15 amino acids long. Germline CDR1 reads SGHAT; CDR2 reads FQNNGV.

This chain links TRBV5-1 with TRBJ2-1, with a weak D call TRBD2 (6 bases). This CDR3 is 19 amino acids long. Germline CDR1 is SGHRS and CDR2 is YFSETQ. Between the trimmed V and J ends, which lost 2 bases and 2 bases, there was a span of 23 bases. In nucleotides, the CDR3 is TGCGCCAGCAGCTTCTACGGGAGTCTGGGCGGAACGGCCTACAATGAGCAGTTCTTC. Amino acids: CASSFYGSLGGTAYNEQFF.

The chain recombines TRBV9 with TRBJ2-3; 9 nucleotides line up with TRBD2. V was clipped by 7 bases and J by 2 bases; unmatched bases: 8. Germline CDR1 SGDLS, CDR2 YYNGEE. CDR3 length equals 15 residues. The CDR3 reads CASSLAGAYTDTQYF. The DNA for the CDR3 is TGTGCCAGCTCCTTAGCGGGGGCCTACACAGATACGCAGTATTTT.

CDR3 protein: CAPRGGDATFAELFF. The CDR3, as DNA: TGTGCCCCCCGCGGGGGGGACGCCACGTTCGCGGAGCTGTTTTTT. The rearrangement uses TRBV21-1 and TRBJ2-2; the table's D call TRBD2 went unverified against the DNA. TRBV21-1 is termed a pseudogene. The CDR3 has 15 amino acids.

The gene calls are TRBV23-1 and TRBJ2-2, with 8 bases lining up with TRBD1. TRBV23-1 is reported as an ORF; its role is uncertain. The ends lost 0 bases at V and 6 bases at J; junction bases unmatched: 21. The CDR3 loop spans 21 amino acids. CDR3 coding DNA: TGCGCCAGCAGTCAATCGTCAGGGGGCAAGGGTCAATTCATTCCCCCCGGGGAGCTGTTTTTT. This gives the protein CASSQSSGGKGQFIPPGELFF.

This clone was seen only a few times. This chain uses TRBV11-2 with TRBJ1-2; maybe TRBD1 (5 bases). The CDR3 is made up of 14 amino acids. V lost 3 bases and J 8 bases, leaving 16 bases between the germline ends. The germline V gene encodes CDR1 SGHAT and CDR2 FQNNGV. CDR3 in DNA: TGTGCCAGCAGCTTCAACAGGCAAGGGGAAGGCTACACCTTC. Amino acids: CASSFNRQGEGYTF.

This clone came up a few times. No conserved phenylalanine or tryptophan ends this CDR3, so it is likely a read error. Because the CDR3's place on the DNA is in doubt, the DNA is left out and the CDR3 is given as listed by TCRdb. V gene TRBV29-1 combines with J gene TRBJ1-1. Germline lookup yields CDR1 SQVTM and CDR2 ANQGSEA. 8 amino acids form the CDR3, both terminal residues included. CDR3 region: CSAANGRI.

The rearrangement joins TRBV3-1 (or the pseudogene TRBV3-2) to TRBJ2-1, with D perhaps matching TRBD2 (5 bases). Deletions cut 3 bases from V and 12 bases from J, with 9 bases between. The CDR3 contains 11 residues. Germline loops: CDR1 LGHDT, CDR2 YNNKEL (reference sequence). The CDR3: CASSHQEAQFF. For the CDR3, the DNA is TGTGCCAGCAGCCATCAGGAGGCGCAGTTCTTC.

The chain is built from TRBV10-3 and TRBJ2-5; the match to TRBD2 covers 9 bases. V was clipped by 2 bases and J by 0 bases; unmatched bases: 13. CDR1 ENHRY and CDR2 SYGVKD come from the germline V gene. The CDR3 spans 19 residues. CDR3: CAISETLGGSGGNQETQYF. In DNA, the CDR3 is TGTGCCATCAGTGAGACCTTGGGGGGTAGCGGGGGCAACCAAGAGACCCAGTACTTC.

The chain uses TRBV3-1 (or the pseudogene TRBV3-2) and TRBJ1-2; D gene unclear. The V end lost 1 base, the J end lost 4 bases, and 10 bases lay between the germline ends. The CDR3 contains 14 residues. Germline CDR1 is LGHDT and CDR2 is YNNKEL (reference sequence). As DNA, the CDR3 is TGTGCCAGCAGCCAAGGGGAACAGTTCTATGGCTACACCTTC. Residues: CASSQGEQFYGYTF.

The chain joins TRBV5-1 to TRBJ1-2; 7 nucleotides align to TRBD1. V dropped 6 bases and J dropped 4; count of bases not matched to a gene: 9. CDR1 is SGHRS, CDR2 YFSETQ, per germline. The CDR3 runs to 14 residues. This CDR3 reads CASTQAGGSYGYTF. CDR3 DNA: TGCGCCAGCACCCAGGCAGGGGGTAGCTATGGCTACACCTTC.

The chain uses TRBV27 and TRBJ2-7; 7 bases align to TRBD2. This CDR3 region has 16 residues. V dropped 5 bases and J dropped 3; count of bases not matched to a gene: 13. Per the germline V gene, CDR1 is MNHEY and CDR2 is SMNVEV (reference sequence). Here the CDR3 DNA reads TGTGCCAGCAGTCGTACCTCCGGGGCGGGGGTCTACGAGCAGTACTTC. Protein product: CASSRTSGAGVYEQYF.

The chain combines TRBV7-2 with TRBJ1-2; D remains ambiguous. CDR3 length equals 12 residues. Germline assignment: CDR1 SGHTA and CDR2 FQGNSA. V was clipped by 4 bases and J by 8 bases, with 11 bases between them. The CDR3 DNA follows: TGTGCCAGCAGCTCGTTGGGAGACGGCTACACCTTC. Its protein product is CASSSLGDGYTF.

The V call is TRBV19, the J call TRBJ2-3, with 9 bases matching TRBD2. Germline V gene lookup returns CDR1 LNHDA and CDR2 SQIVND (reference sequence). CDR3 length: 21 residues. After removal of 5 bases from V and 0 bases from J, the junction contained 21 bases not matched to a gene. CDR3 sequence reads: CASSRPPYSGGGTFSTDTQYF. CDR3 in DNA: TGTGCCAGTAGTCGCCCCCCCTATAGCGGGGGCGGAACCTTTAGCACAGATACGCAGTATTTT.

The chain combines TRBV7-9 with TRBJ2-3; D remains unclear. The CDR3 consists of 14 residues. The V gene's germline CDR1 is SEHNR and CDR2 FQNEAQ (reference sequence). V lost 1 base and J lost 2, with 7 bases in between. Here the CDR3 reads CASSLVGFTDTQYF. CDR3 in DNA: TGTGCCAGCAGCTTAGTGGGGTTCACAGATACGCAGTATTTT.

The chain couples TRBV3-1 (or the pseudogene TRBV3-2) to TRBJ1-4; a weak D match, TRBD1 (5 bases). V was trimmed by 0 bases and J by 8 bases, leaving 10 bases between them. The germline V gene encodes CDR1 LGHDT and CDR2 YNNKEL (reference sequence). This CDR3 is built from 14 residues. Here the CDR3 reads CASSQDGGAEKLFF. CDR3 DNA sequence: TGTGCCAGCAGCCAAGACGGAGGGGCGGAAAAACTGTTTTTT.

The J gene is TRBJ1-2, the V gene TRBV4-2, with 7 bases matching TRBD1. The CDR3 totals 16 residues. Germline V gene lookup returns CDR1 LGHNA and CDR2 YNFKEQ. The V gene end was trimmed by 4 bases and the J gene end by 7 bases; junction bases not matched to a gene: 15. The CDR3 loop reads CASSPARARDSSGYTF. As DNA, the CDR3 is TGTGCCAGCAGCCCGGCCCGGGCCCGGGACAGTAGTGGCTACACCTTC.

This chain uses TRBV5-1 with TRBJ2-2; D is ambiguous. V was pared by 0 bases and J by 3 bases, with 3 bases between. This CDR3 has 13 residues. Per germline, CDR1 SGHRS and CDR2 YFSETQ. This chain's CDR3 is CASSLEDTGELFF. The CDR3 DNA sequence: TGCGCCAGCAGCTTGGAGGACACCGGGGAGCTGTTTTTT.

The rearrangement uses TRBV2 and TRBJ2-5; D is possibly TRBD1 (5 bases). Germline values: CDR1 SNHLY, CDR2 FYNNEI. CDR3 size: 14 residues. V lost 7 bases, J lost 7 bases, and 19 bases lay in between. The CDR3 reads CASTQGARLPTQYF. DNA for the CDR3: TGTGCCAGCACCCAGGGTGCTAGACTTCCGACCCAGTACTTC.

This chain joins TRBV4-3 and TRBJ2-5; D may correspond to TRBD1 or TRBD2 (5 bases each). CDR1 is LGHNA, CDR2 YSLEER, per germline. There are 15 residues in the CDR3. The V end lost 1 base, the J end lost 4 bases, and 13 bases lay between the germline ends. CDR3 protein: CASSQGLGVGETQYF. Here the CDR3 DNA reads TGCGCCAGCAGCCAAGGGCTGGGGGTAGGAGAGACCCAGTACTTC.

The chain recombines TRBV2 with TRBJ1-5; 12 positions agree with TRBD1. Losses at the gene ends were 2 bases for V and 4 bases for J; bases not matched to a gene: 12. CDR3 length equals 19 residues. CDR1 and CDR2 from the germline V gene are SNHLY and FYNNEI. The CDR3 bases are TGTGCCAGCAGTGAATATTTGGGGGGACAGGGGGCGGCAAATCAGCCCCAGCATTTT. Encoded protein: CASSEYLGGQGAANQPQHF.

On this clone itself: One end of the junction does not line up with germline, which may come from a read error. The chain couples TRBV18 to TRBJ1-2, with 12 bases matching TRBD1. This CDR3 is built from 15 residues. Per the germline V gene, CDR1 is KGHSH and CDR2 is LQKENI. Here the CDR3 reads CASSPPGQGAYGYTF. The CDR3 nucleotides read TGTGCCAGCTCGCCACCGGGACAGGGGGCCTATGGCTACACCTTC.